This entry is about one TCR beta chain. The data were taken from a study of control samples from healthy donors and cancer patients. Clones were sequenced by immunoSEQ multiplex PCR, and TCRdb holds only the in-frame ones, with some missing. The sample includes more than 150,000 clones, approximately 93% seen only once; the top ten take around 2.4%. This TCR came from a man aged 45-65 years in good health. The specimen sequenced was blood.

In DNA, the CDR3 is TGTGCCAGCAGCCCGTTACAGGAGTTTTTATACGAGCAGTACTTC. It translates to CASSPLQEFLYEQYF. The chain carries TRBV5-6 and TRBJ2-7, with D perhaps matching TRBD1 (5 bases). The V gene's germline CDR1 is SGHDT and CDR2 YYEEEE. The CDR3 has 15 amino acids. Trimming shortened V by 4 bases and J by 4 bases, and 18 bases separated the two germline ends. Full variable domain (missing parts from reference TRBV5-6 and TRBJ2-7): DAGVTQSPTHLIKTRGQQVTLRCSPKSGHDTVSWYQQALGQGPQFIFQYYEEEERQRGNFPDRFSGHQFPNYSSELNVNALLLGDSALYLCASSPLQEFLYEQYFGPGTRLTVT.